This T cell receptor beta chain appears in the sequencing data of a study of T cells after yellow fever vaccination. The CDR3 length is 16 residues. Germline CDR1 is LGHDT and CDR2 is YNNKEL (reference sequence). The J segment lost 4 bases and the V segment lost 0 bases, leaving 6 bases of the junction unmatched. As concerns this clonotype: The antigen is unknown.

Via MiXCR, TCRdb re-called the 5' RACE reads, giving one row per CDR3 protein. The top ten clones hold about 15% of a sample with around 350,000 distinct CDR3 sequences, around 6.4% of them seen once. General observations from the study: Booster samples showed a return of most primary-vaccination clones (roughly 96% CD4, 88% CD8).

The TCR sequence derives from a man younger than 40 who received the YFV17D yellow fever vaccine. Sequencing was performed on PBMCs, taken 5 days after the yellow fever booster vaccination. The rearrangement links TRBV3-1 to TRBJ2-1; 7 positions match TRBD2. The CDR3 nucleotides read TGTGCCAGCAGCCAAGAGTTCAGCGGGAATTACAATGAGCAGTTCTTC. It yields the protein CASSQEFSGNYNEQFF.